There are many counts of the clone carrying this T cell receptor beta chain. As yet, its antigen is unknown. The data stem from a study of identical twins. Study results and caveats: Low generation probability was overrepresented in out-of-frame alpha sequences shared by twins. Conclusions rested on cross-sectional statistics rather than following the same donors.

A universal primer site was added by template switching, and unique molecular identifiers were carried by the cDNA. TCRdb re-analysed the 5' RACE reads in MiXCR, keeping a single row per CDR3 protein. The table has approximately 630,000 distinct CDR3 sequences, roughly 7.2% seen once; the top ten hold 1.6%. The CDR3 runs 13 residues. CDR1 is SGHVS and CDR2 is FQNEAQ in the germline V gene. V lost 4 bases and J lost 8, with 14 bases in between. These same records also appear under a second study, on yellow fever vaccine responses in identical twins.

The source material was PBMCs. The source is a woman aged 18-30 years in good health. The chain has TRBV7-8 and TRBJ1-1; D not resolved. The CDR3 bases are TGTGCCAGCAGCTCGAACGGTCCACCCGAAGCTTTCTTT. Translated, it gives CASSSNGPPEAFF. The whole variable domain, remainder taken from reference TRBV7-8 and TRBJ1-1, is GAGVSQSPRYKVAKRGQDVALRCDPISGHVSLFWYQQALGQGPEFLTYFQNEAQLDKSGLPSDRFFAERPEGSVSTLKIQRTQQEDSAVYLCASSSNGPPEAFFGQGTRLTVV.